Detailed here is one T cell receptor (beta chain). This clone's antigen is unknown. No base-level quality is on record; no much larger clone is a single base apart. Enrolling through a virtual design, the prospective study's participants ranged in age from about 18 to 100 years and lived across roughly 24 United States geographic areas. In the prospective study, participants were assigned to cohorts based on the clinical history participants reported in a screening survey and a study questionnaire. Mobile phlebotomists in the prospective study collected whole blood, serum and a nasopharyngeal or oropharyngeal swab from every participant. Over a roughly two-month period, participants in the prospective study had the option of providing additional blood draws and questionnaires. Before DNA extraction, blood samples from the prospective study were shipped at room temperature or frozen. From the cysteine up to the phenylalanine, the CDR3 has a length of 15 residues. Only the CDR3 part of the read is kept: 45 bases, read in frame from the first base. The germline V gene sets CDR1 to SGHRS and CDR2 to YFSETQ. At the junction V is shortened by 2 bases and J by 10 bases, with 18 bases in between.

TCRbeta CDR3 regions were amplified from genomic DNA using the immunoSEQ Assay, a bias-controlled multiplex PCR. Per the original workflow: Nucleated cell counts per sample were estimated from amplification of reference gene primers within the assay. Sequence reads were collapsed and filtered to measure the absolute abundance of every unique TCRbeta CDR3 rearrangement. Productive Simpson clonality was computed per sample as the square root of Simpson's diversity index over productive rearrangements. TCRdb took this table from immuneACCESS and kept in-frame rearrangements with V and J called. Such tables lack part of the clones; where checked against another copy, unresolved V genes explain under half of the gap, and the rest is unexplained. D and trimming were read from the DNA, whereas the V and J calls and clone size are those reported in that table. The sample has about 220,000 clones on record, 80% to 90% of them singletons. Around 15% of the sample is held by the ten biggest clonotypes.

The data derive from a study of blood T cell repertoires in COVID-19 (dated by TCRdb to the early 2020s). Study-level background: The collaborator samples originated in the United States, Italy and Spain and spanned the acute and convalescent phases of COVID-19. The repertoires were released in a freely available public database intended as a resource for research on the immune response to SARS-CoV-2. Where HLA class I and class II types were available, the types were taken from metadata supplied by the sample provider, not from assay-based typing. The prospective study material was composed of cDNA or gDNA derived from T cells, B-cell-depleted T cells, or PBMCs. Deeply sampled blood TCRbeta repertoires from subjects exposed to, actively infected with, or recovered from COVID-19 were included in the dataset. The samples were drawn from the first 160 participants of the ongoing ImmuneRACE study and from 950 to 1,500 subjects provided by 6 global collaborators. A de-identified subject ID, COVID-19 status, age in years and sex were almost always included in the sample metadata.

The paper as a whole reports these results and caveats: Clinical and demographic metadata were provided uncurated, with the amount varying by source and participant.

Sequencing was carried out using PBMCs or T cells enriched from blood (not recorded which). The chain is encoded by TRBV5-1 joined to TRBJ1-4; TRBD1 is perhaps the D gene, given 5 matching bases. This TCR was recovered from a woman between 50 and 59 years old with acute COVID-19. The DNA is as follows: TGCGCCAGCAGCTTTGTGGCCCCGGGGGGGGGAAAACTGTTTTTT. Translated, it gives CASSFVAPGGGKLFF.